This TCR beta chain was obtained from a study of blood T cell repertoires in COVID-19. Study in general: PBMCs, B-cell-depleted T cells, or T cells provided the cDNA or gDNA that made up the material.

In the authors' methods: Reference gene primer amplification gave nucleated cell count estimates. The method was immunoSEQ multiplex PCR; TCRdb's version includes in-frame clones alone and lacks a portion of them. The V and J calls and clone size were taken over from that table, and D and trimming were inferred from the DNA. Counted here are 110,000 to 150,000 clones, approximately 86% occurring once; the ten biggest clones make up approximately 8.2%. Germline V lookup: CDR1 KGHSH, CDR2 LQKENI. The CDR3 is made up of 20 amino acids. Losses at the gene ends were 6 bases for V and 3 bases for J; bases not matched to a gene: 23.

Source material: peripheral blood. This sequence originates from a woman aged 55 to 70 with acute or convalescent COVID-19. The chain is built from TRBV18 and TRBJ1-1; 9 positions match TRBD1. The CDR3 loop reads CASSPLHIVGQGMIDTEAFF. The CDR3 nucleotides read TGTGCCAGCTCTCCCCTTCACATAGTAGGACAGGGGATGATAGACACTGAAGCTTTCTTT.